The clone carrying this T cell receptor beta chain was observed a handful of times. The record originates from a study of early T cells in non-severe SARS-CoV-2 infection. Study-level background: Chains were not paired, and sequencing was done on bulk RNA from unsorted whole blood.

TCRdb fed the 5' RACE reads into MiXCR, producing one record per CDR3 protein. The sample carries about 36,000 distinct CDR3 sequences, less than 5% recorded once. This TCR came from an adult who was a healthcare worker with PCR-confirmed SARS-CoV-2 infection or an uninfected control (not recorded which). Sequencing input: whole blood.

The CDR3 protein is CASSSGVVGQPQHF. The CDR3 DNA reads TGTGCCAGCAGCAGCGGGGTAGTCGGTCAGCCCCAGCATTTT. The chain has TRBV7-2 and TRBJ1-5; D call uncertain. The V end lost 5 bases, the J end lost 6 bases, and 14 bases lay between the germline ends. Germline V gene data show CDR1 as SGHTA and CDR2 as FQGNSA. The CDR3 is made up of 14 amino acids.